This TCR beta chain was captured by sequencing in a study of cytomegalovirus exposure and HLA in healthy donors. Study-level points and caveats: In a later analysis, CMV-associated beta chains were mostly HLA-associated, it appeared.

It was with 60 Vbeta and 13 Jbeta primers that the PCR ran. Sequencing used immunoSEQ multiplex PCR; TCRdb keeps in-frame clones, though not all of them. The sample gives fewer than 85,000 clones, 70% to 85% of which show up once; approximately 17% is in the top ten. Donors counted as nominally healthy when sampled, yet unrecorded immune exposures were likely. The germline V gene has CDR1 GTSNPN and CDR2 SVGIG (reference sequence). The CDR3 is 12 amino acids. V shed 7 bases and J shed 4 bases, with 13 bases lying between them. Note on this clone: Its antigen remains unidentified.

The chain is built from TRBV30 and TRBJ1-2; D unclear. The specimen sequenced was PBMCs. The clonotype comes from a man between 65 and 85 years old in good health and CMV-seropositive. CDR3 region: CASPGEGYGYTF. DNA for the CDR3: TGTGCCTCGCCCGGTGAGGGCTATGGCTACACCTTC. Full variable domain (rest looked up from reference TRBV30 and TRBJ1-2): SQTIHQWPATLVQPVGSPLSLECTVEGTSNPNLYWYRQAAGRGLQLLFYSVGIGQISSEVPQNLSASRPQDRQFILSSKKLLLSDSGFYLCASPGEGYGYTFGSGTRLTVV.